One T cell receptor beta chain is described in this entry. Described time point: newly diagnosed GD, antithyroid drugs for less than 3 months. The TCR library was prepared using RNA isolated from PBMCs. With EDTA tubes as the receptacles, about 9.2 milliliters of peripheral blood were drawn. In building TCR beta libraries, iRepertoire HTBI primers were used together with Arm-PCR of CDR3 regions. Via MiXCR, TCRdb re-called the multiplex PCR reads, giving one row per CDR3 protein. The sample includes roughly 500,000 distinct CDR3 sequences, about 14% seen only once; the top ten take approximately 15%. The CDR3 contains 19 residues. Per germline, CDR1 DFQATT and CDR2 SNEGSKA (reference sequence). The V and J ends lost 2 bases and 7 bases, in that order; junction bases with no gene match: 16. The entry originates in a study of regulatory T cells in long-lasting Graves disease. These data also featured in a second study, about T cells in Graves' hyperthyroidism and ophthalmopathy. According to that study: First-round RT-PCR of the TCR CDR3 relied on the HTBI primer set.

V usage is TRBV20-1 and J usage is TRBJ2-1; TRBD2 aligns across 14 bases. The TCR originated in a woman between 50 and 59 years old with Graves disease. Sample: peripheral blood mononuclear cells (PBMCs), taken at new diagnosis, from a patient treated with antithyroid drugs. The CDR3, as DNA: TGCAGTGCTAGACCTGAATTTCCGGGACTAGCGGGAGATCGAAATGAGCAGTTCTTC. Its translation is CSARPEFPGLAGDRNEQFF.